These 4 T cell receptor beta chains share one sample of origin, sequenced in a study of T cell clonotyping in hematopoietic cell transplantation. Time point in this sample: recipient sample about 28 days before transplant, after cytoreduction. Only in-frame clones appear in the TCRdb table, and some are missing; sequencing was by immunoSEQ multiplex PCR. The table shows some 50,000 clones, with roughly 80% occurring only once. The sequencing used peripheral blood mononuclear cells, collected before stem cell transplant. The receptors were sampled from a man between 60 and 70 years old with myelodysplastic syndrome. Some clones in this sample may be carry-over from other donors' samples.

The V and J genes are TRBV7-6 and TRBJ2-1; TRBD1 matches at 8 bases. The CDR3 length is 16 residues. Germline V CDR1 and CDR2: SGHVS, FNYEAQ. Trimming removed 2 bases from V and 4 bases from J; junction bases left unmatched: 7. DNA for the CDR3: TGTGCCAGCAGCTTAATGGGGACAGGTCAATACAATGAGCAGTTCTTC. Translation gives CASSLMGTGQYNEQFF.

The chain is built from TRBV28 and TRBJ2-3; TRBD2 aligns across 9 bases. This CDR3 has 17 amino acids. The junction had 11 bases not matched to a gene; V was cut back by 5 bases and J by 2 bases. Germline V CDR1 and CDR2: MDHEN, SYDVKM. DNA of the CDR3: TGTGCCAGCAGTAACTCGTGGCGGGGGGGCCTCACAGATACGCAGTATTTT. Encoded protein: CASSNSWRGGLTDTQYF.

The rearrangement links TRBV4-2 to TRBJ1-4, with a tentative D call TRBD1 (5 bases). Germline loops: CDR1 LGHNA, CDR2 YNFKEQ. This CDR3 has 19 amino acids. Trimming shortened V by 2 bases and J by 5 bases, and 24 bases separated the two germline ends. CDR3 coding DNA: TGTGCCAGCAGCCAACAGTTTTCGGCGGGGAGGGGTCGCAATGAAAAACTGTTTTTT. As protein: CASSQQFSAGRGRNEKLFF.

This chain uses TRBV7-3 with TRBJ2-3, with 8 positions matching TRBD2. V dropped 1 base and J dropped 0; count of bases not matched to a gene: 6. In germline, CDR1 is SGHTA, CDR2 FQGTGA. This CDR3 contains 17 residues. CDR3 sequence reads: CASSLNSGAASTDTQYF. The CDR3 nucleotides are TGTGCCAGCAGCTTAAATAGCGGGGCAGCAAGCACAGATACGCAGTATTTT.